The next 11 T cell receptor delta chains were all read from a single sample in a study of gamma-delta chains in newborns, infants, children. TCRdb reanalyzed the reads using CATT. The table includes a few thousand delta-chain clones, about 10% detected once. The sequencing sample was made of blood. These receptors all stem from a child who was a newborn, infant or young child, either healthy, febrile or measles-vaccinated (not recorded which).

In regard to this clone: It is likely a read error: a sequence one base away is far more abundant. In the same sample, other DNA sequences code for this CDR3. This chain joins TRDV2 and TRDJ1, with 12 bases that match TRDD3. This CDR3 contains 15 residues. The germline gives CDR1 GEAIGNYY, CDR2 EKD. CDR3: CACDSTGGYTDKLIF. The CDR3 DNA reads as TGTGCCTGTGACAGTACTGGGGGATACACCGATAAGCTCATCTTT.

Relative to its sample, this clone is large. The sample holds other DNA sequences that translate to the same CDR3. The gene calls are TRDV2 and TRDJ3, with 11 bases lining up with TRDD3. This CDR3 contains 18 residues. Germline V gene lookup returns CDR1 GEAIGNYY and CDR2 EKD. V trimming: 1 base; J trimming: 3 bases; junction bases outside the gene matches: 4. For the CDR3, the DNA is TGTGCCTGTGACACTGGGGGATACGCAAGCTGGGACACCCGACAGATGTTTTTC. It encodes CACDTGGYASWDTRQMFF.

In its sample, this clone was seen a few times. TCRdb assigns this DNA the protein of a much larger clone, which departs from its translation at residue 6; this likely reflects a read error, and the protein shown comes from translating the DNA. The V call is TRDV2, the J call TRDJ3, with 7 bases matching TRDD3. V lost 0 bases, J lost 6 bases, and 7 bases stayed unmatched. This CDR3 is 17 amino acids long. The germline V gene encodes CDR1 GEAIGNYY and CDR2 EKD. The DNA of the CDR3 is TGTGCCTGTGACACCGGGGGGGATTTAGAGGACACCCGACAGATGTTTTTC. Amino acid sequence: CACDTGGDLEDTRQMFF.

This clone is termed medium-sized (0.01 to 0.1%). The chain carries TRDV2 and TRDJ1, with 12 bases fitting TRDD3. V lost 3 bases and J lost 2; bases outside the gene matches: 6. Germline V gives CDR1 GEAIGNYY, CDR2 EKD. The CDR3 totals 16 residues. The CDR3 reads CACDSLGDTRTDKLIF. CDR3 sequence (DNA): TGTGCCTGTGACTCACTGGGGGATACACGGACCGATAAACTCATCTTT.

This clone is medium-sized (0.01 to 0.1%) by share. Other DNA sequences from this sample encode an identical CDR3 as well. The chain employs TRDV2 and TRDJ3; 9 bases fit TRDD3. CDR1 and CDR2 from the germline V gene are GEAIGNYY and EKD. This CDR3 has 19 residues. With 0 bases clipped from V and 6 bases from J, the junction kept 11 bases outside the gene matches. CDR3 nucleotides: TGTGCCTGTGACACCGAGTGGTTACTGGGGGAAGAGGACACCCGACAGATGTTTTTC. It codes for CACDTEWLLGEEDTRQMFF.

This clone occurred once. The called J gene is TRDJ3, whereas the V gene has no call. The CDR3 has 18 residues. CDR3 protein: CACATVLARSWYTRQMFF. CDR3 DNA: TGTGCCTGTGCCACCGTCCTGGCTCGCTCCTGGTACACCCGACAGATGTTTTTC.

Regarding this clone: A far larger clone is a single base away, which makes a read error likely. Additional DNA sequences in this sample encode the identical CDR3. V usage is TRDV2 and J usage is TRDJ2; TRDD3 matches 8 bases. The CDR3 contains 15 residues. V gave up 3 bases and J gave up 1 base; unmatched junction bases: 3. CDR1 GEAIGNYY and CDR2 EKD come from the germline V gene. This CDR3 reads CACDVLGDLTAQLFF. CDR3 DNA sequence: TGTGCCTGTGACGTCCTGGGGGATTTGACAGCACAACTCTTCTTT.

This clone appeared a few times. The same CDR3 also results from other DNA sequences found in this sample. J is TRDJ1 and V is TRDV3, with TRDD3 identical over 11 bases. With 0 bases clipped from V and 0 bases from J, the junction kept 9 bases outside the gene matches. Per the germline V gene, CDR1 is TVYSNPD and CDR2 is GDNSRS (reference sequence). The CDR3 covers 17 residues. CDR3 in DNA: TGTGCCTTTAGGGTATCTGGGGGATACTCGTACACCGATAAACTCATCTTT. Translated: CAFRVSGGYSYTDKLIF.

This clone was observed a handful of times. This may come from a read error, since a much larger clone is one base off. This chain uses TRDV2 with TRDJ2, with TRDD3 identical over 9 bases. TCRdb carries no J gene annotation; the J gene was assigned here by matching the DNA with germline. The germline gives CDR1 GEAIGNYY, CDR2 EKD. The CDR3 loop spans 14 amino acids. CDR3 region: CAGDTLGDTAQLFF. The CDR3 DNA follows: TGTGCCGGTGACACTCTGGGGGATACAGCACAACTCTTCTTT.

Relative to its sample, this clone is medium-sized. J is TRDJ3 and V is TRDV2, with 7 positions matching TRDD3. V lost 0 bases to trimming and J lost 0 bases; unmatched junction nucleotides: 10. The CDR3 has 20 residues. Germline lookup yields CDR1 GEAIGNYY and CDR2 EKD. CDR3 sequence reads: CACDTGDNLLLSWDTRQMFF. The CDR3 nucleotides are TGTGCCTGTGACACCGGGGATAATCTGCTCCTCTCCTGGGACACCCGACAGATGTTTTTC.

This clone is classed as medium-sized. Other nucleotide sequences in the sample specify the same CDR3. The chain employs TRDV2 and TRDJ3; 13 bases agree with TRDD3. The CDR3 totals 19 residues. V trimming: 1 base; J trimming: 0 bases; junction bases outside the gene matches: 2. The germline gives CDR1 GEAIGNYY, CDR2 EKD. The DNA for the CDR3 is TGTGCCTGTGACACGGACTGGGGGATACGCTCCTGGGACACCCGACAGATGTTTTTC. The encoded protein is CACDTDWGIRSWDTRQMFF.